Below, 30 T cell receptor beta chains from the same sample are listed, as sequenced in a study of cytomegalovirus exposure and HLA in healthy donors. Both 60 Vbeta primers and 13 Jbeta primers went into the PCR. Sequencing was performed with immunoSEQ multiplex PCR; in TCRdb, only in-frame clones are kept and a portion is missing. The table shows about 170,000 clones, with around 80% occurring only once. The sequenced sample consisted of PBMCs. Receptor source: a boy aged 2 to 10 in good health and CMV-seronegative.

The chain joins TRBV5-1 to TRBJ1-1, with D maybe TRBD1 (5 bases). The CDR3 is 12 residues long. Germline CDR1 reads SGHRS; CDR2 reads YFSETQ. V was pared by 5 bases and J by 3 bases, with 8 bases between. CDR3 nucleotide sequence: TGCGCCAGCAGATTACAGGACACTGAAGCTTTCTTT. Translation: CASRLQDTEAFF.

J is TRBJ1-2 and V is TRBV10-3; possible D gene TRBD1, 6 bases. The CDR3 has 14 amino acids. Per germline, CDR1 ENHRY and CDR2 SYGVKD. Trimming left V 0 bases short and J 6 bases short, with 11 bases between. The CDR3 sequence: CAISESQGRDGYTF. CDR3 nucleotides: TGTGCCATCAGTGAGTCCCAGGGGCGGGATGGCTACACCTTC.

This clone was observed a handful of times. CDR3 DNA: TGCGCCAGCAGCCAAGTTTTTCGACAGGGATACTACAATGAGCAGTTCTTC. This translates into CASSQVFRQGYYNEQFF. The chain joins TRBV4-1 to TRBJ2-1; TRBD1 matches 7 bases. Trimming at V came to 1 base and at J to 3 bases, leaving 9 bases not matched to a gene. The germline CDR1 and CDR2 sequences are MGHRA and YSYEKL. This CDR3 contains 17 residues.

The chain couples TRBV23-1 to TRBJ1-1, with a possible D match to TRBD1 (5 bases). TRBV23-1 is given ORF status, its function remaining uncertain. V dropped 0 bases and J dropped 4 bases, with 15 bases sitting between them. The CDR3 runs 16 residues. This CDR3 is CASSQSFRDGGTEAFF. In nucleotides, the CDR3 is TGCGCCAGCAGTCAATCTTTCAGGGACGGGGGCACTGAAGCTTTCTTT.

The DNA of the CDR3 is TGTGCCAGCAGCGTGGGGGGGTTGCTAGCGGGAGCCGACGAGCAGTACTTC. This sequence encodes CASSVGGLLAGADEQYF. The V call is TRBV7-9, the J call TRBJ2-7; 10 bases are a match to TRBD2. With 5 bases clipped from V and 5 bases from J, the junction kept 15 bases outside the gene matches. Germline V gives CDR1 SEHNR, CDR2 FQNEAQ (reference sequence). The CDR3 is 17 residues long.

This chain connects TRBV7-8 to TRBJ2-1; 8 bases line up with TRBD2. The CDR3 runs to 14 residues. Germline-derived CDR1 and CDR2 are SGHVS and FQNEAQ. V dropped 6 bases and J dropped 7; count of bases not matched to a gene: 8. This chain's CDR3 is CASRLADKRNEQFF. In DNA, the CDR3 is TGTGCCAGCAGACTAGCGGACAAGAGGAATGAGCAGTTCTTC.

V is TRBV13 and J is TRBJ2-3; 13 bases agree with TRBD2. Germline trimming cut 5 bases from V and 7 bases from J; bases unmatched to any gene: 9. CDR1 is PRHDT, CDR2 FYEKMQ, per germline (reference sequence). The CDR3 consists of 16 residues. This CDR3 is CASSEIRTSGSNTQYF. The CDR3 nucleotides are TGTGCCAGCAGCGAAATCAGGACTAGCGGGAGCAATACGCAGTATTTT.

About this clone itself: Other DNA sequences in this sample translate to the same CDR3. The CDR3 here is CASSFTGEGYTF. CDR3 nucleotide sequence: TGTGCCAGCAGCTTCACAGGGGAAGGCTACACCTTC. The rearrangement links TRBV6-6 to TRBJ1-2, with 7 positions matching TRBD1. CDR1 is MNHNY, CDR2 SVGAGI, per germline (reference sequence). Trimming removed 6 bases from V and 8 bases from J; junction bases left unmatched: 6. The CDR3 consists of 12 residues.

The chain has TRBV2 and TRBJ1-6; 7 bases are shared with TRBD1. Trimming at V came to 3 bases and at J to 6 bases, leaving 5 bases not matched to a gene. The CDR3 runs 15 residues. Germline values: CDR1 SNHLY, CDR2 FYNNEI. The CDR3 spells CASSDPTGPNSPLHF. The CDR3 coding sequence is TGTGCCAGCAGTGACCCGACAGGGCCTAATTCACCCCTCCACTTT.

The chain is built from TRBV5-4 and TRBJ2-1, with 7 positions matching TRBD2. The germline V gene has CDR1 SGHNT and CDR2 YYREEE (reference sequence). After removal of 6 bases from V and 11 bases from J, the junction contained 14 bases not matched to a gene. The CDR3 totals 14 residues. The CDR3 nucleotides are TGTGCCAGCACCGCCCCCGAAGGTGGGACTAAGCAGTTCTTC. Its translation: CASTAPEGGTKQFF.

The chain links TRBV7-2 to TRBJ2-7; no definite D call. Germline V gene data show CDR1 as SGHTA and CDR2 as FQGNSA. V lost 3 bases, J lost 4 bases, and 10 bases lay in between. The CDR3 spans 13 residues. The CDR3 region has the DNA TGTGCCAGCAGCTTTCTAGGATCTTACGAGCAGTACTTC. This encodes CASSFLGSYEQYF.

V gene TRBV4-3 combines with J gene TRBJ2-1; D is undetermined. Deletions cut 0 bases from V and 4 bases from J, with 4 bases between. The CDR3 is made up of 13 amino acids. Germline V CDR1 and CDR2: LGHNA, YSLEER. CDR3 in DNA: TGCGCCAGCAGCCAAGATATTTACAATGAGCAGTTCTTC. Translated: CASSQDIYNEQFF.

This clone was recorded only once. The chain combines TRBV29-1 with TRBJ1-2, with D maybe TRBD1 (6 bases). Germline V gives CDR1 SQVTM, CDR2 ANQGSEA. The ends were cut back, 5 bases at V and 7 bases at J, with 17 bases in the middle. This CDR3 has 13 residues. In nucleotides, the CDR3 is TGCAGCGTTAACTCCGGGGGGGCGAGTGGCTACACCTTC. Amino acids: CSVNSGGASGYTF.

The J gene is TRBJ1-2, the V gene TRBV19, with D unresolved. V gave up 5 bases and J gave up 3 bases, with 7 bases separating them. The CDR3 sequence is 12 residues long. Germline CDR1 is LNHDA and CDR2 is SQIVND (reference sequence). CDR3 sequence (DNA): TGTGCCAGTAGTCCTCGGGACTATGGCTACACCTTC. This encodes CASSPRDYGYTF.

The V and J genes are TRBV11-2 and TRBJ1-4; 8 nucleotides agree with TRBD1. The CDR3 is made up of 16 amino acids. Losses at the gene ends were 5 bases for V and 7 bases for J; bases not matched to a gene: 12. Germline V gene lookup returns CDR1 SGHAT and CDR2 FQNNGV. CDR3 sequence: CASSVGHRGRSEKLFF. The CDR3 nucleotides are TGTGCCAGCAGCGTAGGGCACAGGGGGAGAAGTGAAAAACTGTTTTTT.

The rearrangement joins TRBV5-1 to TRBJ2-3; D is possibly TRBD1 (6 bases). Germline CDR1 SGHRS, CDR2 YFSETQ. The V end was cut by 0 bases, the J end by 0 bases, with 11 bases between. CDR3 length equals 16 residues. The CDR3 loop reads CASSLGGPSSTDTQYF. The CDR3 nucleotides read TGCGCCAGCAGCTTGGGGGGGCCATCTAGCACAGATACGCAGTATTTT.

The chain combines TRBV28 with TRBJ2-7; 7 nucleotides line up with TRBD1. V gave up 6 bases and J gave up 0 bases; unmatched junction bases: 8. The V gene's germline CDR1 is MDHEN and CDR2 SYDVKM. The CDR3 extends over 15 amino acids. The CDR3 loop reads CASRSTRDSSYEQYF. CDR3 DNA: TGTGCCAGCAGGTCTACCCGGGACAGCTCCTACGAGCAGTACTTC.

The gene calls are TRBV28 and TRBJ1-6; possibly TRBD1 for D (5 bases). V lost 5 bases, J lost 0 bases, and 8 bases lay in between. This CDR3 comprises 15 residues. Germline loops: CDR1 MDHEN, CDR2 SYDVKM. The CDR3 here is CASSPGRSYNSPLHF. CDR3 bases: TGTGCCAGCAGTCCAGGGCGCTCCTATAATTCACCCCTCCACTTT.

The V gene is TRBV6-1, the J gene TRBJ2-7, with 9 bases identical to TRBD1. The junction had 5 bases not matched to a gene; V was cut back by 5 bases and J by 0 bases. The CDR3 consists of 15 residues. CDR1 and CDR2 from the germline V gene are MNHNS and SASEGT. The CDR3 here is CASSQDRGFSYEQYV. CDR3 nucleotides: TGTGCCAGCAGTCAGGACAGGGGCTTCTCCTACGAGCAGTACGTC.

The chain has TRBV30 and TRBJ1-6; D may be TRBD1 (6 bases). CDR3 length: 16 residues. Germline V gene data show CDR1 as GTSNPN and CDR2 as SVGIG (reference sequence). V lost 4 bases to trimming and J lost 7 bases, with 20 bases between them. The CDR3 loop is CAWTTKVGAKNSPLHF. As DNA, the CDR3 is TGTGCCTGGACTACAAAGGTGGGGGCAAAAAATTCACCCCTCCACTTT.

This clone was seen more than once but under ten times. The chain couples TRBV16 to TRBJ1-5; no reliable D call. Trimming shortened V by 4 bases and J by 4 bases, and 11 bases separated the two germline ends. CDR1 and CDR2 from the germline V gene are KGHSY and FQNENV. The CDR3 is 14 residues long. The CDR3 spells CASSPYVGNQPQHF. The DNA of the CDR3 is TGTGCCAGCAGCCCCTACGTCGGGAATCAGCCCCAGCATTTT.

The chain has TRBV11-1 and TRBJ2-1; tentatively, D is TRBD2 (6 bases). From germline, CDR1 is SGHAT and CDR2 FQDESV (reference sequence). Trimming pared 5 bases from V and 0 bases from J, leaving 14 bases between. This CDR3 is built from 16 residues. The CDR3: CASSPESGYSYNEQFF. CDR3 bases: TGTGCCAGCAGCCCCGAAAGCGGGTACTCCTACAATGAGCAGTTCTTC.

V gene TRBV7-6 combines with J gene TRBJ2-1; TRBD2 agrees at 11 bases. The J segment lost 6 bases and the V segment lost 2 bases, leaving 12 bases of the junction unmatched. CDR1 and CDR2 (germline): SGHVS, FNYEAQ. The CDR3 length is 18 residues. The CDR3 region is CASSLPPHTSGSGNEQFF. For the CDR3, the DNA is TGTGCCAGCAGCTTACCCCCCCACACTAGCGGGAGTGGCAATGAGCAGTTCTTC.

This chain connects TRBV7-9 to TRBJ2-7, with TRBD2 identical over 10 bases. This CDR3 is built from 16 residues. Trimming at V came to 1 base and at J to 3 bases, leaving 6 bases not matched to a gene. The germline V gene has CDR1 SEHNR and CDR2 FQNEAQ (reference sequence). CDR3 bases: TGTGCCAGCAGCTTAGGGACTAGCGGCCCGATCTACGAGCAGTACTTC. It specifies CASSLGTSGPIYEQYF.

V gene TRBV5-4 combines with J gene TRBJ2-2, with a possible D match to TRBD2 (6 bases). The germline V and J ends were trimmed by 4 bases and 6 bases, with 10 bases remaining between them. The CDR3 is made up of 13 amino acids. Germline CDR1 reads SGHNT; CDR2 reads YYREEE (reference sequence). The CDR3 region is CASSGTPPGELFF. In DNA form, the CDR3 reads TGTGCCAGCAGCGGGACTCCCCCCGGGGAGCTGTTTTTT.

This chain connects TRBV11-2 to TRBJ1-3, with a possible D match to TRBD1 (6 bases). Germline V gene lookup returns CDR1 SGHAT and CDR2 FQNNGV. This CDR3 has 16 amino acids. V lost 2 bases and J lost 0, with 11 bases in between. The CDR3, as DNA: TGTGCCAGCAGCTTACGGGACACTAGCTCTGGAAACACCATATATTTT. Protein: CASSLRDTSSGNTIYF.

The chain employs TRBV27 and TRBJ2-3; no definite D call. The CDR3 is 14 residues long. V lost 4 bases and J 0 bases, leaving 8 bases between the germline ends. Germline V gene data show CDR1 as MNHEY and CDR2 as SMNVEV (reference sequence). CDR3 DNA: TGTGCCAGCAGTTACACCTCTAGCACAGATACGCAGTATTTT. Translating it yields CASSYTSSTDTQYF.

The chain employs TRBV9 and TRBJ1-4; TRBD1 is a possible D gene (6 bases). The V gene lost 4 bases and the J gene lost 2 bases, with 12 bases spanning the gap. CDR3 length equals 15 residues. CDR1 and CDR2 (germline): SGDLS, YYNGEE. The CDR3 region is CASSFGTTTNEKLFF. CDR3 nucleotide sequence: TGTGCCAGCAGCTTCGGGACAACCACTAATGAAAAACTGTTTTTT.

This clone appeared a single time. This chain uses TRBV7-2 with TRBJ2-5; D might be TRBD2 (6 bases). Per germline, CDR1 SGHTA and CDR2 FQGNSA. The length of the CDR3 is 14 residues. V lost 4 bases and J 1 base, leaving 10 bases between the germline ends. The CDR3 loop reads CASSSSGFQETQYF. CDR3 DNA sequence: TGTGCCAGCAGCTCAAGCGGGTTCCAAGAGACCCAGTACTTC.

The chain has TRBV19 and TRBJ1-2; D not resolved. Looked up from germline, CDR1 is LNHDA and CDR2 is SQIVND (reference sequence). V shed 3 bases and J shed 7 bases, with 12 bases lying between them. This CDR3 region has 13 residues. The CDR3 DNA sequence: TGTGCCAGTAGTATGGACTATGGACTTGGCTACACCTTC. Amino acid sequence: CASSMDYGLGYTF.